Listed here is a single T cell receptor beta chain. These data come from a study of control samples from healthy donors and cancer patients. The V gene lost 4 bases and the J gene lost 5 bases, with 9 bases spanning the gap. Germline-derived CDR1 and CDR2 are SEHNR and FQNEAQ (reference sequence). This CDR3 comprises 13 residues. Method: immunoSEQ multiplex PCR; TCRdb's copy keeps in-frame clones and lacks some. This sample has about 84,000 clones, with roughly 91% found just once. The chain recombines TRBV7-9 with TRBJ1-5; D perhaps matches TRBD1 (5 bases). This receptor was obtained from a man between 50 and 59 years old in good health. The sequencing sample was made of blood. CDR3: CASSSEGDQPQHF. The DNA of the CDR3 is TGTGCCAGCAGCTCAGAAGGGGATCAGCCCCAGCATTTT.